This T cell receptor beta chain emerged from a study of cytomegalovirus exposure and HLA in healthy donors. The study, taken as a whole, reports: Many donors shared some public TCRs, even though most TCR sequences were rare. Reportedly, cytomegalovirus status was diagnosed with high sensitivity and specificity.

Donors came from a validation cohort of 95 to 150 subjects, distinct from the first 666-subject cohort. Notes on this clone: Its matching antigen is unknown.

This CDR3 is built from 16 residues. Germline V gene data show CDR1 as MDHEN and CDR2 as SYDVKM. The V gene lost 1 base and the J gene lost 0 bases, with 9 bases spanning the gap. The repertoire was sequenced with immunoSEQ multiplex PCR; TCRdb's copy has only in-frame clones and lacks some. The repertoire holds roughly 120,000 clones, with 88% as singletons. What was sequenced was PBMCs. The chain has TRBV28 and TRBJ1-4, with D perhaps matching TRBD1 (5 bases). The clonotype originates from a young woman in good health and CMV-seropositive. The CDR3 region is CASSLFAGATNEKLFF. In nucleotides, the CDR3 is TGTGCCAGCAGTTTATTCGCGGGGGCAACTAATGAAAAACTGTTTTTT.